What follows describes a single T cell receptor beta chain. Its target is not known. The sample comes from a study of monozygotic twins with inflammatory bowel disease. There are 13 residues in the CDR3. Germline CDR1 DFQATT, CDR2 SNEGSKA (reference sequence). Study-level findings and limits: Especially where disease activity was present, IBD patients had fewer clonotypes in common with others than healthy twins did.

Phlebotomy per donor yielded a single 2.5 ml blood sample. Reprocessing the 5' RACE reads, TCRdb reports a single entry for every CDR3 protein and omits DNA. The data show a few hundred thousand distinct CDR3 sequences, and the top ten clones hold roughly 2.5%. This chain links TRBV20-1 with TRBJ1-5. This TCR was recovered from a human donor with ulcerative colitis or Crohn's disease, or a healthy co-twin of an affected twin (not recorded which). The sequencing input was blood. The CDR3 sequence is CSASTTFNQPQHF.